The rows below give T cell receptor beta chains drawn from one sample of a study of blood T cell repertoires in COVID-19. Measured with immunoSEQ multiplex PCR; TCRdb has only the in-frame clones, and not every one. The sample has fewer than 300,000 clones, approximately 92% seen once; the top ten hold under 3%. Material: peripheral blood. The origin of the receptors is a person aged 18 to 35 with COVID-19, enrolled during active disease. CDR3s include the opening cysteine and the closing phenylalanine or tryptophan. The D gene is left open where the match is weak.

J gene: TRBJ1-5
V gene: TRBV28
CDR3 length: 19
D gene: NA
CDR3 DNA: TGTGCCAGCTCATCCCGCGGACAGTGGAGTCGGGAAGGCAATCAGCCCCAGCATTTT
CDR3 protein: CASSSRGQWSREGNQPQHF

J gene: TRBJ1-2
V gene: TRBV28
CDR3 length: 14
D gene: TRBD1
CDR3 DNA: TGTGCCAGCAGTTCCACGGACAGGGGCTATGGCTACACCTTC
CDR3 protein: CASSSTDRGYGYTF

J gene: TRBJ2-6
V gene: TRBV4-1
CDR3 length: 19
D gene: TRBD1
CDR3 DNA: TGCGCCAGCAGCCAAGCACCGGGACAGCGGTACTCTGGGGCCAACGTCCTGACTTTC
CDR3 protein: CASSQAPGQRYSGANVLTF

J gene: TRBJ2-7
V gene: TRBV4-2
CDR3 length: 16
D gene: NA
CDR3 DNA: TGTGCCAGCAGCCAAGATCGGACAGATTGGGCTTACGAGCAGTACTTC
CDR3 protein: CASSQDRTDWAYEQYF

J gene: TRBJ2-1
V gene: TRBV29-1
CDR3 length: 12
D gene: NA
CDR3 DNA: TGCAGCGCTCGCGGGGTTTTTGATGAGCAGTTCTTC
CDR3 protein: CSARGVFDEQFF

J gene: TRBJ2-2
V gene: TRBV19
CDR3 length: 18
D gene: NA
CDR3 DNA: TGTGCCAGTAGTCTAATGGCGGGACGCCGACTTAACACCGGGGAGCTGTTTTTT
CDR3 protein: CASSLMAGRRLNTGELFF

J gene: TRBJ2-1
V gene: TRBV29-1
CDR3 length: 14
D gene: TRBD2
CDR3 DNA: TGCAGCGCCCCGGGACTAGCGCCCCGCACTGAGCAGTTCTTC
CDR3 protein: CSAPGLAPRTEQFF

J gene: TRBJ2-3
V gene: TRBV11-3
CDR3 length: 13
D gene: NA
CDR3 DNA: TGTGCCAGCAGCTGGAGCAGGGAAGATACGCAGTATTTT
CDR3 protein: CASSWSREDTQYF

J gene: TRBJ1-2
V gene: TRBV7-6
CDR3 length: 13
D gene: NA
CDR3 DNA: TGTGCCAGCAGCCCAACGGACATCTATGGCTACACCTTC
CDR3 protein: CASSPTDIYGYTF

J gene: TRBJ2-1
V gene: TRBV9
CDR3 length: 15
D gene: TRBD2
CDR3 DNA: TGTGCCAGCAGCCCCTGGACTAGCGGAAACAATGAGCAGTTCTTC
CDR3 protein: CASSPWTSGNNEQFF

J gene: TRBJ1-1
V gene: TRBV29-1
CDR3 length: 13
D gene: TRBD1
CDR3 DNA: TGCAGCGTTCAGAAACAGGGGGACACTGAAGCTTTCTTT
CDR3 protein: CSVQKQGDTEAFF

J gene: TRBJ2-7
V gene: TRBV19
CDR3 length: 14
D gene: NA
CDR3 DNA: TGTGCCAGTAGTATAGACCTTCCCCCCTACGAGCAGTACTTC
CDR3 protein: CASSIDLPPYEQYF

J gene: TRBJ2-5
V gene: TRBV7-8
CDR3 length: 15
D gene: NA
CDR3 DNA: TGTGCCAGCAGCTTAACGCTGGCCGCCCAAGAGACCCAGTACTTC
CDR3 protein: CASSLTLAAQETQYF

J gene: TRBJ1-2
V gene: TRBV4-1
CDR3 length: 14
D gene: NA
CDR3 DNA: TGCGCCAGCAGCCAAGATCAGGGAGCGGGCGGCTACACCTTC
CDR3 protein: CASSQDQGAGGYTF

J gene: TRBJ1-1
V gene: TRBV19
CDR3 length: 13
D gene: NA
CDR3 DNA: TGTGCCAGTAGGGCAGGTACCAACACTGAAGCTTTCTTT
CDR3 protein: CASRAGTNTEAFF

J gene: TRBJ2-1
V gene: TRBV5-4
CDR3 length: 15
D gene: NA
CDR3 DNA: TGTGCCAGCAGCTTGGTGGGAGGTGCCTACAATGAGCAGTTCTTC
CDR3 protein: CASSLVGGAYNEQFF